This T cell receptor (beta chain) was sequenced in a study of response to subunit inactivated influenza vaccine. Overall study results and limits: Authors suggested each seasonal flu vaccination may recruit only limited numbers of new T cells.

Trimming left V 2 bases short and J 1 base short, with 7 bases between. The CDR3 covers 13 residues. Germline assignment: CDR1 SGHRS and CDR2 YFSETQ. Details on this clonotype: The antigen remains undetermined.

One entry per CDR3 protein results from TCRdb running MiXCR on the RT-PCR reads. The table lists about 520,000 distinct CDR3 sequences, 25% of them singletons, with 1.9% in the top ten. Sequenced material: CD4+ T cells sorted from PBMCs, taken more than 4 days after vaccination. The sequence was obtained from a man aged 50 or older who received an inactivated influenza vaccine. The genes are TRBV5-1 and TRBJ2-7; D remains unclear. CDR3 DNA sequence: TGCGCCAGCAGCTTACCGGAGTCCTACGAGCAGTACTTC. Translation gives CASSLPESYEQYF.